The T cell receptor (beta chain) under discussion was sequenced for a study of cytotoxic CD8 clonotypes in ibrutinib-treated CLL. Study details: The patients, about ten relapsed/refractory and approximately 16 treatment-naive, included about 18 who were IGHV unmutated.

The method was immunoSEQ multiplex PCR; TCRdb's version includes in-frame clones alone and lacks a portion of them. In the table there are under 75,000 clones, approximately 71% of which are singletons. Unmatched junction bases numbered 4, after V lost 0 bases and J lost 3 bases. CDR1 is SGDLS and CDR2 is YYNGEE in the germline V gene. CDR3 length: 15 residues. The chain carries TRBV9 and TRBJ1-1, with 8 bases fitting TRBD1. The origin of this receptor is a human donor with chronic lymphocytic leukemia. The input for sequencing was PBMCs, taken after 12 months of ibrutinib treatment. Here the CDR3 DNA reads TGTGCCAGCAGCGTAGGGCAGGGGGCGTACACTGAAGCTTTCTTT. Amino acid sequence: CASSVGQGAYTEAFF.